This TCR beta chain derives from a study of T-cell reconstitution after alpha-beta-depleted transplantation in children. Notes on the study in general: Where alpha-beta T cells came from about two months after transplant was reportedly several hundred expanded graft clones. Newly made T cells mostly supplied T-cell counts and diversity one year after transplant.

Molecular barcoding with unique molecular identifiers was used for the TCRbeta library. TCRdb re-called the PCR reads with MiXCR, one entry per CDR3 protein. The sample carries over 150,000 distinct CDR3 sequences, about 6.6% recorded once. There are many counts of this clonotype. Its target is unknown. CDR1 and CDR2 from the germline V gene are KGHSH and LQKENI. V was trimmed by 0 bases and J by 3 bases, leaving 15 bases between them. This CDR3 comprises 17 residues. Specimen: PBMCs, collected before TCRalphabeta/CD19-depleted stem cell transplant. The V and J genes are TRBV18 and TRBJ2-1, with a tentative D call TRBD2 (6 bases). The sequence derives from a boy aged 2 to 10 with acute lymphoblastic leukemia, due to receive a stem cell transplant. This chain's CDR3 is CASSPPVGRGLYNEQFF. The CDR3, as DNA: TGTGCCAGCTCACCACCGGTTGGGCGGGGCCTCTACAATGAGCAGTTCTTC.